This T cell receptor beta chain was captured by sequencing in a study of human T cells and chemical hapten exposure. Background on the study: Throughout a study of 20 to 30 weeks, patients underwent weekly scalp administration of diphenylcyclopropenone doses. It was small differences in pooled library volume that mainly caused per-sample TCR yields to vary. The patients, most of them female, presented with alopecia areata, totalis or universalis.

This CDR3 is 14 amino acids long. V trimming: 5 bases; J trimming: 9 bases; junction bases outside the gene matches: 14. Germline V CDR1 and CDR2: DFQATT, SNEGSKA (reference sequence). MiXCR, run by TCRdb on the RACE reads, gives a single entry per CDR3 protein. The sample carries fewer than 50,000 distinct CDR3 sequences, over 7.5% recorded once. Time point meaning: patch test 3, about 24 weeks after DPC sensitization. Treatment in this sample: therapeutic diphenylcyclopropenone sensitization with weekly scalp DPC. Total RNA was extracted from unfractionated whole blood. The TCR comes from a man in his fifties or sixties with alopecia areata. Some clones in this sample may be carry-over from other donors' samples. Source: whole blood, taken in connection with sensitization to the hapten diphenylcyclopropenone (DPC). This sequence joins TRBV20-1 and TRBJ2-7; TRBD2 aligns across 9 bases. The CDR3 sequence is CSAWLPGTSTSQYF. The CDR3 region has the DNA TGCAGTGCTTGGTTACCCGGGACTAGCACTTCGCAGTACTTC.